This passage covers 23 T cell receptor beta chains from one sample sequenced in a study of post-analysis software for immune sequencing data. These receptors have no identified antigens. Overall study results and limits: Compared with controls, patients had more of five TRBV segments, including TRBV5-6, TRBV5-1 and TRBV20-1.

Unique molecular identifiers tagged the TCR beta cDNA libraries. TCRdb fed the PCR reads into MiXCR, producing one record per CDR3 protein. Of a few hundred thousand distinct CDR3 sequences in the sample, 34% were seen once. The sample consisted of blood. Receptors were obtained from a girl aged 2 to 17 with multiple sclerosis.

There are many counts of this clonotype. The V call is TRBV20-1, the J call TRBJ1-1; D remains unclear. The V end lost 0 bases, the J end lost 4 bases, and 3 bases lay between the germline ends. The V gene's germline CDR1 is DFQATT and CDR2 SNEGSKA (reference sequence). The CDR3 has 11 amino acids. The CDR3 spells CSARDGTEAFF. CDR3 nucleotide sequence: TGCAGTGCTAGAGATGGCACTGAAGCTTTCTTT.

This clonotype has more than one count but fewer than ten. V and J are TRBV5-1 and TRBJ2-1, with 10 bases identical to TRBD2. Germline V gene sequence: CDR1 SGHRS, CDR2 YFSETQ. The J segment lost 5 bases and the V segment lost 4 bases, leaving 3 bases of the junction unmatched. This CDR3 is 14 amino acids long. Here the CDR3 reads CASSPSGRDNEQFF. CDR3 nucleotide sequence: TGCGCCAGCAGCCCTAGCGGGAGAGACAATGAGCAGTTCTTC.

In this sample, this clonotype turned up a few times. CDR3 nucleotides: TGCAGTGCTAGAGATCCAAGCGGGGGGGCCACCTACAATGAGCAGTTCTTC. As protein: CSARDPSGGATYNEQFF. V usage is TRBV20-1 and J usage is TRBJ2-1; 10 nucleotides match TRBD2. The ends lost 0 bases at V and 2 bases at J; junction bases unmatched: 7. Germline V gene lookup returns CDR1 DFQATT and CDR2 SNEGSKA (reference sequence). There are 17 residues in the CDR3.

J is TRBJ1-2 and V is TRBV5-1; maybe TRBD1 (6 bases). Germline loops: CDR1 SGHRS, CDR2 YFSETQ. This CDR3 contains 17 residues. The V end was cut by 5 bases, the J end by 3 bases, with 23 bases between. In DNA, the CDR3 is TGCGCCAGCAGTTCCGGTACAGGGATCTCTAGGGACTATGGCTACACCTTC. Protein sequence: CASSSGTGISRDYGYTF. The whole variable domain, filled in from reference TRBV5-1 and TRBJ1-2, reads KAGVTQTPRYLIKTRGQQVTLSCSPISGHRSVSWYQQTPGQGLQFLFEYFSETQRNKGNFPGRFSGRQFSNSRSEMNVSTLELGDSALYLCASSSGTGISRDYGYTFGSGTRLTVV.

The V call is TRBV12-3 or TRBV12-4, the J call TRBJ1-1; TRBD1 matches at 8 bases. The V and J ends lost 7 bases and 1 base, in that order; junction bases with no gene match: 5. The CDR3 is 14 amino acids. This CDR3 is CASTQTGENTEAFF. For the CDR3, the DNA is TGTGCCAGCACCCAGACAGGGGAGAACACTGAAGCTTTCTTT.

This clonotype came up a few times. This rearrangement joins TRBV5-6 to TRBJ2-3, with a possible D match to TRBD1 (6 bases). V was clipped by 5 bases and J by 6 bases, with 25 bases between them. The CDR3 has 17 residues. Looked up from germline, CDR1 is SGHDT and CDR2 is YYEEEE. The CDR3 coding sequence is TGTGCCAGCAGGGGGACGACACAGGGTGGGGTCGGGGATACGCAGTATTTT. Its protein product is CASRGTTQGGVGDTQYF.

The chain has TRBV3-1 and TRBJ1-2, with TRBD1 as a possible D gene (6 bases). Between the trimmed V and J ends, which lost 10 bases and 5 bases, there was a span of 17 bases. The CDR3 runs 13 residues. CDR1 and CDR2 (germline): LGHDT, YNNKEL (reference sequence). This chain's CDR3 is CATHSTGFYGYTF. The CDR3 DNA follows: TGTGCCACCCATTCGACAGGTTTTTATGGCTACACCTTC.

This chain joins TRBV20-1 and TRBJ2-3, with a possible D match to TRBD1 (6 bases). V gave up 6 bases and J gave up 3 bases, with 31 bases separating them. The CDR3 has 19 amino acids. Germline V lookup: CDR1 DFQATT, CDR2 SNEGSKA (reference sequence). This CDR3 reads CSASKRDTRSWETTDTQYF. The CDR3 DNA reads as TGCAGTGCCTCAAAAAGGGACACCAGAAGTTGGGAGACAACAGATACGCAGTATTTT.

CDR3 nucleotides: TGTGCCAGCAGCCGAATCACGACAGGGATGTTGGCTCAGCCCCAGCATTTT. Its protein product is CASSRITTGMLAQPQHF. The genes are TRBV12-3 or TRBV12-4 and TRBJ1-5; 7 positions agree with TRBD1. The CDR3 runs 17 residues. The V and J ends lost 6 bases and 6 bases, in that order; junction bases with no gene match: 17.

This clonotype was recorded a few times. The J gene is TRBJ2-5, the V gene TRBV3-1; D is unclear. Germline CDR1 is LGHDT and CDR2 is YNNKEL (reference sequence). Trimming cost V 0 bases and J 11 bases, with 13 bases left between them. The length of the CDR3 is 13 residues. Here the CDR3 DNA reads TGTGCCAGCAGCCAAGATTTCGTCCGTGAGCAGTACTTC. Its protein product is CASSQDFVREQYF.

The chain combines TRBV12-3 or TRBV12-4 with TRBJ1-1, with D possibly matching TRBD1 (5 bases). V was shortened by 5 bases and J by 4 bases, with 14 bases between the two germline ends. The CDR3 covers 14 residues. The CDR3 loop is CASSPVGVGTEAFF. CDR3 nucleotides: TGTGCCAGCAGTCCAGTGGGGGTTGGCACTGAAGCTTTCTTT.

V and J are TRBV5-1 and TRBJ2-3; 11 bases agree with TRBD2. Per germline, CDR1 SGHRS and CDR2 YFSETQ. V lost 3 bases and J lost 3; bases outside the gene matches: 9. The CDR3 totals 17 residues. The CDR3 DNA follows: TGCGCCAGCAGCTCCGGCGCCCTAGCGGGGGGTACAGATACGCAGTATTTT. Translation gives CASSSGALAGGTDTQYF. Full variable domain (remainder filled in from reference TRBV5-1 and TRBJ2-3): KAGVTQTPRYLIKTRGQQVTLSCSPISGHRSVSWYQQTPGQGLQFLFEYFSETQRNKGNFPGRFSGRQFSNSRSEMNVSTLELGDSALYLCASSSGALAGGTDTQYFGPGTRLTVL.

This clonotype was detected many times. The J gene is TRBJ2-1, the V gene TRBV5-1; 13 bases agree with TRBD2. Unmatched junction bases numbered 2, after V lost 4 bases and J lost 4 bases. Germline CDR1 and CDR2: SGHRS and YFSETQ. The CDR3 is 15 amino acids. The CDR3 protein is CASSALAGGYNEQFF. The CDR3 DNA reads TGCGCCAGCAGCGCACTAGCGGGGGGGTACAATGAGCAGTTCTTC.

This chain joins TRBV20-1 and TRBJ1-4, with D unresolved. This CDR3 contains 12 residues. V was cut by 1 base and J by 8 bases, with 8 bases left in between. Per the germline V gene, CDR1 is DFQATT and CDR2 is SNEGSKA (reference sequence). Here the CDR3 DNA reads TGCAGTGCTAGAGGCCCTGGGGAAAAACTGTTTTTT. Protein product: CSARGPGEKLFF.

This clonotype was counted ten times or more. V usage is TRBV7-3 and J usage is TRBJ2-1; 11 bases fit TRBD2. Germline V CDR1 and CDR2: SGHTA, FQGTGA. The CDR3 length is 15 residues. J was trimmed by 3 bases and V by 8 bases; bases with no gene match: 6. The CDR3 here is CASGASGGLYNEQFF. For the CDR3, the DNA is TGTGCCAGCGGGGCTAGCGGGGGGCTCTACAATGAGCAGTTCTTC.

CDR3 loop: CASSLAGFNEQYF. The CDR3 DNA is TGCGCCAGCAGCTTGGCGGGGTTCAACGAGCAGTACTTC. V and J are TRBV5-1 and TRBJ2-7, with a weak D call TRBD2 (5 bases). Germline CDR1 is SGHRS and CDR2 is YFSETQ. The V and J ends lost 0 bases and 5 bases respectively, with 9 bases between them. The CDR3 loop spans 13 amino acids.

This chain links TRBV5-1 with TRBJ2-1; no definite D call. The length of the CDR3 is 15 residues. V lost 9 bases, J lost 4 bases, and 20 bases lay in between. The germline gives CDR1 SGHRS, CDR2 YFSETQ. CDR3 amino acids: CATVRAAGDYNEQFF. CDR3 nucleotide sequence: TGCGCCACCGTCCGGGCGGCAGGCGATTACAATGAGCAGTTCTTC.

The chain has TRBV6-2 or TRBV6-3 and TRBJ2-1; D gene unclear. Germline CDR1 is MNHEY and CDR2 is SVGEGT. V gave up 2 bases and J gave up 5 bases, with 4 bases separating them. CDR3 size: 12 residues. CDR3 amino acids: CASSYPDNEQFF. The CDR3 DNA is TGTGCCAGCAGTTACCCCGACAATGAGCAGTTCTTC.

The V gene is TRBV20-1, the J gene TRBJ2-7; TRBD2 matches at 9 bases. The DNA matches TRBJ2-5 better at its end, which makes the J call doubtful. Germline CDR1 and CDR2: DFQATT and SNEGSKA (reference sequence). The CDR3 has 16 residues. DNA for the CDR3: TGCAGTGCTAGTCTGGCGGGGGGGCTGTTGGGAGAGACCCAGTACTTC. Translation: CSASLAGGLLGETQYF.

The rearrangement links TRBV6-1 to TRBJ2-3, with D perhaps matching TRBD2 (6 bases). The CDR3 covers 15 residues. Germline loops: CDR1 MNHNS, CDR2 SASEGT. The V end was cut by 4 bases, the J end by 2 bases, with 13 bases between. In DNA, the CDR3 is TGTGCCAGCAGTGCTTACGGGGGAGTCACAGATACGCAGTATTTT. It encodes CASSAYGGVTDTQYF.

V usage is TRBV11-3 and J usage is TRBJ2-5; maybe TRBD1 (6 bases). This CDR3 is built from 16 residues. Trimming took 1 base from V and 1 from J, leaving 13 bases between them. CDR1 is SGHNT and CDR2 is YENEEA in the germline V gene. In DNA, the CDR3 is TGTGCCAGCAGCTTAGGGGGGCGGTCCATCCAAGAGACCCAGTACTTC. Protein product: CASSLGGRSIQETQYF.

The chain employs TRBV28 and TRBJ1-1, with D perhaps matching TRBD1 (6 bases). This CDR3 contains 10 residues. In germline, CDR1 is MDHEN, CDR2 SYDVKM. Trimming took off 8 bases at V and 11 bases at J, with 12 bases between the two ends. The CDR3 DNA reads TGTGCCAGCTTTAGGGGGACGGCTTTCTTT. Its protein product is CASFRGTAFF.

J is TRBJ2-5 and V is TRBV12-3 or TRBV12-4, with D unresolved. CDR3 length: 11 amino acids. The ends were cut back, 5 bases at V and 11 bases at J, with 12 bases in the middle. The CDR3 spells CASSRINEQYF. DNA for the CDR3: TGTGCCAGCAGTCGCATCAATGAGCAGTACTTC.